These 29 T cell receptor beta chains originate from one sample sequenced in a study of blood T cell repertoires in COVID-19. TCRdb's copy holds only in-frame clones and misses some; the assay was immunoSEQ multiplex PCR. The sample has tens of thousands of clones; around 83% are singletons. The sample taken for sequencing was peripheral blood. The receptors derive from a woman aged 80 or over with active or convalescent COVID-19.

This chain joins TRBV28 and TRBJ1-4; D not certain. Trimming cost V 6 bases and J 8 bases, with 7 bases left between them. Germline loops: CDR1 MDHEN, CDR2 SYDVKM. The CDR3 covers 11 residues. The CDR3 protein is CASSAREKLFF. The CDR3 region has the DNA TGTGCCAGCAGCGCTCGGGAAAAACTGTTTTTT.

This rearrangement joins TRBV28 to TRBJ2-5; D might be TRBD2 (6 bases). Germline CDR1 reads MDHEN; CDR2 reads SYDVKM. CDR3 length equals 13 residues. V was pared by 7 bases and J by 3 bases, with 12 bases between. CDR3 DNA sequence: TGTGCCAGCACTGGCGGAGGGGAAGAGACCCAGTACTTC. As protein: CASTGGGEETQYF.

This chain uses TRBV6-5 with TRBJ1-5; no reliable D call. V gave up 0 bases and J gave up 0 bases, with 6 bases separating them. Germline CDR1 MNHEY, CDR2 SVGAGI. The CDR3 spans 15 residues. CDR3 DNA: TGTGCCAGCAGTTACTCGGAGTATAGCAATCAGCCCCAGCATTTT. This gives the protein CASSYSEYSNQPQHF.

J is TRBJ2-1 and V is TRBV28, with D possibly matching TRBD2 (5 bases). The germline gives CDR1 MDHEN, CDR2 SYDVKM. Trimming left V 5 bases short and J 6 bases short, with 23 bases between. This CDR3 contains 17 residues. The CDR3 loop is CASSPTLTSSLGNEQFF. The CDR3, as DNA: TGTGCCAGCAGTCCCACCCTTACTAGTTCACTTGGCAATGAGCAGTTCTTC.

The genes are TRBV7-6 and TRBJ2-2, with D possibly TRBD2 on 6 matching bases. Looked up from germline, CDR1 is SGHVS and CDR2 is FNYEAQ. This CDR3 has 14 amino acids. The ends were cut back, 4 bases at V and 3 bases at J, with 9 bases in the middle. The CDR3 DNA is TGTGCCAGCAGCTCACTAGCAGACACCGGGGAGCTGTTTTTT. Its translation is CASSSLADTGELFF.

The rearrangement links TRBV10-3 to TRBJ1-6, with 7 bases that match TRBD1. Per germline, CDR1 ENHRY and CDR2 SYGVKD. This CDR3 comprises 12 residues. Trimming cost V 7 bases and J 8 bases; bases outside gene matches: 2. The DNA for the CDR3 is TGTGCCATCAATACAGGGGATTCACCCCTCCACTTT. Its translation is CAINTGDSPLHF.

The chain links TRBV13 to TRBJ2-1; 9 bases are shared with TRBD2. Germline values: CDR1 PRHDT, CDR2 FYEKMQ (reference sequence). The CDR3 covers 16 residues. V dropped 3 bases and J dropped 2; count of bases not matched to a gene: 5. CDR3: CASSLETSGAYNEQFF. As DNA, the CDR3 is TGTGCCAGCAGCTTGGAGACTAGCGGAGCCTACAATGAGCAGTTCTTC. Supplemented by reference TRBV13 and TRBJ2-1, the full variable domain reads AAGVIQSPRHLIKEKRETATLKCYPIPRHDTVYWYQQGPGQDPQFLISFYEKMQSDKGSIPDRFSAQQFSDYHSELNMSSLELGDSALYFCASSLETSGAYNEQFFGPGTRLTVL.

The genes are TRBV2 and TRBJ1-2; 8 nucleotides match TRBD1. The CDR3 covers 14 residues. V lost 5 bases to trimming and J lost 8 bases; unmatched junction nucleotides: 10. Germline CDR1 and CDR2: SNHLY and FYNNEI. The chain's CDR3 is CASSTIQGARGYTF. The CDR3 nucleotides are TGTGCCAGCAGTACCATTCAGGGGGCGCGGGGCTACACCTTC.

The CDR3 sequence: CASKSLNTEAFF. The CDR3 bases are TGTGCCAGCAAGAGTCTTAACACTGAAGCTTTCTTT. The rearrangement uses TRBV7-2 and TRBJ1-1; D remains ambiguous. In germline, CDR1 is SGHTA, CDR2 FQGNSA. CDR3 size: 12 residues. Deletions cut 7 bases from V and 2 bases from J, with 8 bases between.

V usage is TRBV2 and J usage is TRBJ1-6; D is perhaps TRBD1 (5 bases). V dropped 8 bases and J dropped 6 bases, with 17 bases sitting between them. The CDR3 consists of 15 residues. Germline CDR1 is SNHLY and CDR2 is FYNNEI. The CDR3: CASLKTDKTNSPLHF. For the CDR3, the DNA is TGTGCCAGCCTAAAGACGGACAAGACTAATTCACCCCTCCACTTT. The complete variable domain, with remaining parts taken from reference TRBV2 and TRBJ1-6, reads EPEVTQTPSHQVTQMGQEVILRCVPISNHLYFYWYRQILGQKVEFLVSFYNNEISEKSEIFDDQFSVERPDGSNFTLKIRSTKLEDSAMYFCASLKTDKTNSPLHFGNGTRLTVT.

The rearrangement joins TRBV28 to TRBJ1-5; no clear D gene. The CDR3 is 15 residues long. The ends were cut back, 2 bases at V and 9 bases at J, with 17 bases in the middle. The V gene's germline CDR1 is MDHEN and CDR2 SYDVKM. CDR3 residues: CASSLGRPSVAPQHF. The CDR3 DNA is TGTGCCAGCAGTTTAGGCAGGCCCAGTGTGGCGCCCCAGCATTTT.

The CDR3 spells CASSQVSGSLGELFF. The CDR3 DNA sequence: TGTGCCAGCAGCCAAGTTAGCGGGAGTCTCGGGGAGCTGTTTTTT. J is TRBJ2-2 and V is TRBV4-2; 9 nucleotides agree with TRBD2. CDR3 length equals 15 residues. CDR1 LGHNA and CDR2 YNFKEQ come from the germline V gene. The trim removed 1 base at V and 7 bases at J, leaving 4 bases unmatched.

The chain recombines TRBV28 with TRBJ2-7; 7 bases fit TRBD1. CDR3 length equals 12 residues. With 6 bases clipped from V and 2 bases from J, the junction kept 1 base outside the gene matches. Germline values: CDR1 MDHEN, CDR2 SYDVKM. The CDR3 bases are TGTGCCAGCAGCGGGACAGCCTACGAGCAGTACTTC. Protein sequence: CASSGTAYEQYF.

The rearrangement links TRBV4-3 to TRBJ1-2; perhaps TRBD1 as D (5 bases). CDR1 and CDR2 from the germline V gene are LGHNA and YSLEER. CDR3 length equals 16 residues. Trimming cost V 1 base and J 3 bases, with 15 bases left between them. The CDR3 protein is CASSQGYDAGDYGYTF. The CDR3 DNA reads TGCGCCAGCAGCCAAGGCTACGACGCGGGGGACTATGGCTACACCTTC.

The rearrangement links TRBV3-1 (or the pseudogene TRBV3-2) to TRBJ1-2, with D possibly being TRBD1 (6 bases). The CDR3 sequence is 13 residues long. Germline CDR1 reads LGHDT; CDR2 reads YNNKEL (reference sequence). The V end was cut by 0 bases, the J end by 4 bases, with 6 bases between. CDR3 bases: TGTGCCAGCAGCCAAGACAGGGGCTATGGCTACACCTTC. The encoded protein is CASSQDRGYGYTF.

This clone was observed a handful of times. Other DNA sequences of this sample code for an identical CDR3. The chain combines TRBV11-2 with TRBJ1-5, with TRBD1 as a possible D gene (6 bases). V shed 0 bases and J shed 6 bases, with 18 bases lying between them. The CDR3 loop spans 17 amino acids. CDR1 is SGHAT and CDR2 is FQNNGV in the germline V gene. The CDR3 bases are TGTGCCAGCAGCTTAGATGGGGTTCAGGGAGGGGGTCAGCCCCAGCATTTT. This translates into CASSLDGVQGGGQPQHF.

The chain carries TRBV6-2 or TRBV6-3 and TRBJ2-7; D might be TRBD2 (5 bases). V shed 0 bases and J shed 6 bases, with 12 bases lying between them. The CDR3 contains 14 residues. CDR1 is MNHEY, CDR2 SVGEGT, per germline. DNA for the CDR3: TGTGCCAGCAGTTACTCGACTATCAAGGGCGAGCAGTACTTC. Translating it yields CASSYSTIKGEQYF.

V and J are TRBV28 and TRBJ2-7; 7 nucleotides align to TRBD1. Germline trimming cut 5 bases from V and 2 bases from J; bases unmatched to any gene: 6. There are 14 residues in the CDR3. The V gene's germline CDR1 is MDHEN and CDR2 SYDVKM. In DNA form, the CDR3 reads TGTGCCAGCAGTCCTCCGGGACAGCCCTACGAGCAGTACTTC. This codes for CASSPPGQPYEQYF.

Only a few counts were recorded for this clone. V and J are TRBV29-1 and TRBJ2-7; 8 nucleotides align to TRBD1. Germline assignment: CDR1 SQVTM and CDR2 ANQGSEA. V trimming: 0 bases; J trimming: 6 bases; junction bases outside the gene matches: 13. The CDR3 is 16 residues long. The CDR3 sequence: CSVEDPAGTGSREQYF. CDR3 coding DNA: TGCAGCGTTGAAGACCCCGCCGGGACAGGTTCCCGCGAGCAGTACTTC.

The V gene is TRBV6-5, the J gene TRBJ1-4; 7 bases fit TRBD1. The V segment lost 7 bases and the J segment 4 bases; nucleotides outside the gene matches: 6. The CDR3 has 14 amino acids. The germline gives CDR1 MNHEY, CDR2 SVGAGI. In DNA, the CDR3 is TGTGCCAGCACCGTCGGGACAGATAATGAAAAACTGTTTTTT. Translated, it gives CASTVGTDNEKLFF.

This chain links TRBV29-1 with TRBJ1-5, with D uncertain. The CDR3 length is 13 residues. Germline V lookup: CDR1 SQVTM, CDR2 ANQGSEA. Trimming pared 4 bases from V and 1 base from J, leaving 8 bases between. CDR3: CSVGGRSNQPQHF. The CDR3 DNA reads TGCAGCGTTGGAGGCCGGAGCAATCAGCCCCAGCATTTT.

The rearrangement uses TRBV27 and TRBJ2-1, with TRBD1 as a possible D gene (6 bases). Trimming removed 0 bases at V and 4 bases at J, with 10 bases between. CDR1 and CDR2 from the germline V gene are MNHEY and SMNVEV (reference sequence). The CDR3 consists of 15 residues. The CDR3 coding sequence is TGTGCCAGCAGTTTATCTCAGGGGACGTACAATGAGCAGTTCTTC. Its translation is CASSLSQGTYNEQFF.

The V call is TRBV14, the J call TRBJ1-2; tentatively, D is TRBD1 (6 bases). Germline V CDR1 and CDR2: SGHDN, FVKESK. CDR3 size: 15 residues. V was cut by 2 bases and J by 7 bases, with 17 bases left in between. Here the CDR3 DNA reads TGTGCCAGCAGCCAATTATCCGGGACATGGAGTGGCTACACCTTC. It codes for CASSQLSGTWSGYTF.

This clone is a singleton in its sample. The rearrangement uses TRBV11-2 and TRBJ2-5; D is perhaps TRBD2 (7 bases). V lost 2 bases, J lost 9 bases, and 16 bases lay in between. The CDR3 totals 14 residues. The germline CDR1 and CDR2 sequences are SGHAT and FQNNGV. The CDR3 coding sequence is TGTGCCAGCAGCTTATCGACTTGGGAGGGGGCCCAGTACTTC. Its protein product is CASSLSTWEGAQYF.

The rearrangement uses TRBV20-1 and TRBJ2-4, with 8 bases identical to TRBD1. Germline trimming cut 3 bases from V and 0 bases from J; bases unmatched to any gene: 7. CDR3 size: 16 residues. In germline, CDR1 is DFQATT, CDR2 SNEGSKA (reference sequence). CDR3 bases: TGCAGTGCTAGTCGGGACAGGAATATAGCCAAAAACATTCAGTACTTC. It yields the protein CSASRDRNIAKNIQYF.

The CDR3 region has the DNA TGTGCCAGCTCACCACTGTTGGGAGTCACCTACAATGAGCAGTTCTTC. Protein product: CASSPLLGVTYNEQFF. This chain links TRBV18 with TRBJ2-1; D may be TRBD2 (5 bases). There are 16 residues in the CDR3. V lost 1 base and J 2 bases, leaving 12 bases between the germline ends. Germline V lookup: CDR1 KGHSH, CDR2 LQKENI.

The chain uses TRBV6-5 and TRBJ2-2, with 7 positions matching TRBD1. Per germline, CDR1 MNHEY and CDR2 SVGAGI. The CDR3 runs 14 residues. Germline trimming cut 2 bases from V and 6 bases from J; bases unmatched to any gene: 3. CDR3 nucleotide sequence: TGTGCCAGCAGTTACAGGGGGCCTGCCGGGGAGCTGTTTTTT. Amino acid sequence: CASSYRGPAGELFF.

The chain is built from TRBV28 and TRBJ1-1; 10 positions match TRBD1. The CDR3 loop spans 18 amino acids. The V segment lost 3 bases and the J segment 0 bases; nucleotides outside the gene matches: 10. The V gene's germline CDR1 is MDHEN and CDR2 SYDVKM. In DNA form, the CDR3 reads TGTGCCAGCAGTTTTTGGGCCCCCGGGACAGGGGTGAACACTGAAGCTTTCTTT. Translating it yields CASSFWAPGTGVNTEAFF.

This CDR3 is CASSPGLAGHSSYNEQFF. The DNA for the CDR3 is TGCGCCAGCAGCCCCGGACTAGCGGGACACTCCTCCTACAATGAGCAGTTCTTC. The J gene is TRBJ2-1, the V gene TRBV5-1, with 12 bases identical to TRBD2. The germline CDR1 and CDR2 sequences are SGHRS and YFSETQ. CDR3 size: 18 residues. Losses at the gene ends were 4 bases for V and 0 bases for J; bases not matched to a gene: 8. Full variable domain (outside the CDR3, taken from reference TRBV5-1 and TRBJ2-1): KAGVTQTPRYLIKTRGQQVTLSCSPISGHRSVSWYQQTPGQGLQFLFEYFSETQRNKGNFPGRFSGRQFSNSRSEMNVSTLELGDSALYLCASSPGLAGHSSYNEQFFGPGTRLTVL.